A selection of T cell receptor beta chains follows, all from one sample in a study of PD-L1 blockade in urothelial cancer. Generated by immunoSEQ multiplex PCR, the TCRdb table keeps only in-frame clones and is missing some. The sample carries approximately 79,000 clones, about 85% recorded once. The sample consisted of PBMCs, taken around atezolizumab (anti-PD-L1) treatment. These receptors all stem from a man aged 35 to 55 with urothelial cancer. Both conserved end residues are part of each CDR3. Each record gives: D gene, V gene, J gene, clone size, CDR3 protein, CDR3 DNA. D genes are given only for firm matches. Clone size is not always given. Where it is, it says once, few, many or a class for expanded clones.

D gene: .; V gene: TRBV5-4; J gene: TRBJ1-2; clone size: .; CDR3 protein: CASSSSGDYGYTF; CDR3 DNA: TGTGCCAGCAGCTCTTCAGGGGACTATGGCTACACCTTC
D gene: TRBD2; V gene: TRBV9; J gene: TRBJ2-1; clone size: .; CDR3 protein: CASSATGTSGIPPHNEQFF; CDR3 DNA: TGTGCCAGCAGCGCCACTGGGACTAGCGGGATCCCCCCACACAATGAGCAGTTCTTC
D gene: .; V gene: TRBV4-3; J gene: TRBJ2-1; clone size: .; CDR3 protein: CASSRAGSSYNEQFF; CDR3 DNA: TGCGCCAGCAGCCGGGCGGGAAGCTCCTACAATGAGCAGTTCTTC
D gene: .; V gene: TRBV28; J gene: TRBJ2-3; clone size: .; CDR3 protein: CASGLSGGGGGDTQYF; CDR3 DNA: TGTGCCAGCGGGCTCTCTGGCGGAGGGGGCGGAGATACGCAGTATTTT
D gene: TRBD2; V gene: TRBV28; J gene: TRBJ2-7; clone size: .; CDR3 protein: CASRRLAGVYEQYF; CDR3 DNA: TGTGCCAGCAGGAGACTAGCGGGAGTCTACGAGCAGTACTTC
D gene: TRBD1; V gene: TRBV18; J gene: TRBJ2-7; clone size: .; CDR3 protein: CASSPPVIGQGTYEQYF; CDR3 DNA: TGTGCCAGCTCACCACCGGTGATAGGACAGGGGACCTACGAGCAGTACTTC
D gene: .; V gene: TRBV5-1; J gene: TRBJ2-6; clone size: .; CDR3 protein: CASSLAGAGVSGANVLTF; CDR3 DNA: TGCGCCAGCAGCTTGGCTGGGGCAGGAGTCTCTGGGGCCAACGTCCTGACTTTC
D gene: TRBD2; V gene: TRBV11-3; J gene: TRBJ2-2; clone size: .; CDR3 protein: CASSLNGGRATGELFF; CDR3 DNA: TGTGCCAGCAGCTTAAATGGCGGGAGGGCCACCGGGGAGCTGTTTTTT
D gene: TRBD2; V gene: TRBV6-5; J gene: TRBJ2-4; clone size: .; CDR3 protein: CASRGTSGIQYF; CDR3 DNA: TGTGCCAGCAGAGGGACTAGCGGGATTCAGTACTTC
D gene: .; V gene: TRBV5-1; J gene: TRBJ2-3; clone size: .; CDR3 protein: CASSLAITDTQYF; CDR3 DNA: TGCGCCAGCAGCTTGGCAATCACAGATACGCAGTATTTT
D gene: .; V gene: TRBV4-1; J gene: TRBJ2-7; clone size: .; CDR3 protein: CASSQELRAYEQYF; CDR3 DNA: TGCGCCAGCAGCCAAGAGCTGCGGGCTTACGAGCAGTACTTC
D gene: TRBD2; V gene: TRBV28; J gene: TRBJ2-7; clone size: .; CDR3 protein: CASRLLAGGGEQYF; CDR3 DNA: TGTGCCAGCAGACTCCTAGCGGGAGGCGGCGAGCAGTACTTC
D gene: TRBD2; V gene: TRBV19; J gene: TRBJ2-7; clone size: .; CDR3 protein: CASSSVGGNEQYF; CDR3 DNA: TGTGCCAGTAGTAGCGTCGGGGGGAACGAGCAGTACTTC
D gene: TRBD1; V gene: TRBV6-6; J gene: TRBJ1-4; clone size: .; CDR3 protein: CASSYSGTADEKLFF; CDR3 DNA: TGTGCCAGCAGTTACTCCGGGACAGCAGATGAAAAACTGTTTTTT
D gene: TRBD2; V gene: TRBV10-3; J gene: TRBJ2-5; clone size: .; CDR3 protein: CAISGGGKETQYF; CDR3 DNA: TGTGCCATCAGTGGGGGAGGGAAAGAGACCCAGTACTTC
D gene: TRBD1; V gene: TRBV2; J gene: TRBJ2-1; clone size: .; CDR3 protein: CASRRDRYNEQFF; CDR3 DNA: TGTGCCAGCAGACGGGACAGATACAATGAGCAGTTCTTC
D gene: TRBD2; V gene: TRBV12-5; J gene: TRBJ2-2; clone size: .; CDR3 protein: CASGRAAGGQGTGELFF; CDR3 DNA: TGTGCTAGTGGTAGGGCAGCGGGAGGGCAGGGGACCGGGGAGCTGTTTTTT
D gene: .; V gene: TRBV27; J gene: TRBJ2-7; clone size: once; CDR3 protein: CASSLSKSSVLPYEQYF; CDR3 DNA: TGTGCCAGCAGTTTATCGAAATCCAGCGTACTACCCTACGAGCAGTACTTC
D gene: .; V gene: TRBV5-1; J gene: TRBJ1-1; clone size: .; CDR3 protein: CASSFGQSNTEAFF; CDR3 DNA: TGCGCCAGCAGCTTTGGACAGTCGAACACTGAAGCTTTCTTT
D gene: TRBD1; V gene: TRBV6-5; J gene: TRBJ1-2; clone size: .; CDR3 protein: CASTRTGGIYGYTF; CDR3 DNA: TGTGCCAGCACCCGGACAGGCGGGATCTATGGCTACACCTTC
D gene: TRBD1; V gene: TRBV9; J gene: TRBJ2-6; clone size: .; CDR3 protein: CASSPRPQGGLGANVLTF; CDR3 DNA: TGTGCCAGCAGCCCTCGGCCACAGGGGGGCCTTGGGGCCAACGTCCTGACTTTC
D gene: TRBD1; V gene: TRBV18; J gene: TRBJ2-7; clone size: .; CDR3 protein: CASSPGQGLNEQYF; CDR3 DNA: TGTGCCAGCTCACCGGGACAGGGGCTTAACGAGCAGTACTTC
D gene: .; V gene: TRBV4-1; J gene: TRBJ2-2; clone size: few; CDR3 protein: CASSQDGSGANTGELFF; CDR3 DNA: TGCGCCAGCAGCCAAGATGGATCAGGGGCGAACACCGGGGAGCTGTTTTTT
D gene: .; V gene: TRBV12-2; J gene: TRBJ2-1; clone size: once; CDR3 protein: CASRHRWDREERLQWDEQFF; CDR3 DNA: TGTGCAAGTCGCCATCGCTGGGACAGGGAAGAGAGGCTGCAATGGGATGAGCAGTTCTTC
D gene: TRBD1; V gene: TRBV14; J gene: TRBJ1-2; clone size: .; CDR3 protein: CASSRNHRGGGYGYTF; CDR3 DNA: TGTGCCAGCAGCCGAAACCACAGGGGCGGCGGCTATGGCTACACCTTC
D gene: .; V gene: TRBV6-6; J gene: TRBJ1-2; clone size: .; CDR3 protein: CASSSTDSRYGYTF; CDR3 DNA: TGTGCCAGCAGTAGCACCGACAGCCGCTATGGCTACACCTTC
D gene: .; V gene: TRBV4-3; J gene: TRBJ2-7; clone size: .; CDR3 protein: CASSQDGGGEQYF; CDR3 DNA: TGCGCCAGCAGCCAAGATGGGGGCGGCGAGCAGTACTTC
D gene: TRBD2; V gene: TRBV7-7; J gene: TRBJ2-7; clone size: .; CDR3 protein: CASSLAGAWWYF; CDR3 DNA: TGTGCTAGCAGCTTAGCGGGGGCCTGGTGGTACTTC
D gene: .; V gene: TRBV19; J gene: TRBJ1-2; clone size: .; CDR3 protein: CASSIAVSGYTF; CDR3 DNA: TGTGCCAGTAGTATCGCCGTTAGTGGCTACACCTTC
D gene: TRBD1; V gene: TRBV5-4; J gene: TRBJ2-7; clone size: .; CDR3 protein: CASRHMGQGANEQYF; CDR3 DNA: TGTGCCAGCAGGCATATGGGACAGGGGGCCAACGAGCAGTACTTC
D gene: .; V gene: TRBV11-2; J gene: TRBJ2-1; clone size: .; CDR3 protein: CASSLLTGVEFF; CDR3 DNA: TGTGCCAGCAGCTTACTAACGGGAGTAGAGTTCTTC
D gene: TRBD1; V gene: TRBV5-5; J gene: TRBJ1-4; clone size: .; CDR3 protein: CASSSGDRDELFF; CDR3 DNA: TGTGCCAGCAGCTCCGGGGACAGGGATGAACTGTTTTTT
D gene: .; V gene: TRBV25-1; J gene: TRBJ2-1; clone size: .; CDR3 protein: CASRSRVEQFF; CDR3 DNA: TGTGCCAGCCGATCCCGGGTCGAGCAGTTCTTC
D gene: .; V gene: TRBV6-1; J gene: TRBJ2-7; clone size: .; CDR3 protein: CASIPRDWYEQYF; CDR3 DNA: TGTGCCAGCATCCCCAGGGACTGGTACGAGCAGTACTTC
D gene: TRBD1; V gene: TRBV27; J gene: TRBJ2-5; clone size: once; CDR3 protein: CASSFLRTGLSWETQYF; CDR3 DNA: TGTGCCAGCAGTTTCCTCCGGACAGGGCTATCGTGGGAGACCCAGTACTTC
D gene: .; V gene: TRBV6-5; J gene: TRBJ2-5; clone size: .; CDR3 protein: CASSYDPGETQYF; CDR3 DNA: TGTGCCAGCAGTTACGACCCGGGAGAGACCCAGTACTTC
D gene: .; V gene: TRBV6-6; J gene: TRBJ1-1; clone size: .; CDR3 protein: CASISAGGITEAFF; CDR3 DNA: TGTGCCAGCATCTCTGCGGGGGGGATTACTGAAGCTTTCTTT
D gene: TRBD2; V gene: TRBV10-3; J gene: TRBJ2-7; clone size: .; CDR3 protein: CAISVGEGAEQYF; CDR3 DNA: TGTGCCATCAGTGTGGGGGAGGGAGCGGAGCAGTACTTC
D gene: .; V gene: TRBV19; J gene: TRBJ1-1; clone size: .; CDR3 protein: CASSRTGVNTEAFF; CDR3 DNA: TGTGCCAGTAGTAGGACGGGGGTGAACACTGAAGCTTTCTTT
D gene: .; V gene: TRBV28; J gene: TRBJ1-1; clone size: .; CDR3 protein: CASTSSGNTEAFF; CDR3 DNA: TGTGCCAGCACCTCTTCAGGAAACACTGAAGCTTTCTTT
D gene: TRBD2; V gene: TRBV11-2; J gene: TRBJ2-1; clone size: .; CDR3 protein: CASSLTGGVNEQFF; CDR3 DNA: TGTGCCAGCAGCTTAACGGGAGGGGTCAATGAGCAGTTCTTC
D gene: .; V gene: TRBV11-2; J gene: TRBJ1-2; clone size: .; CDR3 protein: CASSFSQDNYGYTF; CDR3 DNA: TGTGCCAGCAGCTTCTCACAGGACAACTATGGCTACACCTTC
D gene: .; V gene: TRBV30; J gene: TRBJ1-2; clone size: once; CDR3 protein: CAWSARQGRYGYTF; CDR3 DNA: TGTGCCTGGAGTGCAAGGCAGGGAAGATATGGCTACACCTTC
D gene: .; V gene: TRBV7-8; J gene: TRBJ2-7; clone size: few; CDR3 protein: CASSPPRGDEQYF; CDR3 DNA: TGTGCCAGCAGCCCCCCCAGGGGTGACGAGCAGTACTTC
D gene: .; V gene: TRBV7-2; J gene: TRBJ2-2; clone size: .; CDR3 protein: CASSLASLLTGELFF; CDR3 DNA: TGTGCCAGCAGCTTAGCTAGTTTGTTGACCGGGGAGCTGTTTTTT
D gene: TRBD1; V gene: TRBV28; J gene: TRBJ2-1; clone size: .; CDR3 protein: CASSLPGTGVNEQFF; CDR3 DNA: TGTGCCAGCAGTCTCCCGGGGACAGGGGTCAATGAGCAGTTCTTC
D gene: TRBD1; V gene: TRBV6-1; J gene: TRBJ1-1; clone size: .; CDR3 protein: CASGRTGNTEAFF; CDR3 DNA: TGTGCCAGCGGAAGGACAGGGAACACTGAAGCTTTCTTT
D gene: TRBD1; V gene: TRBV19; J gene: TRBJ1-2; clone size: .; CDR3 protein: CASSSPAEGQGIGGYTF; CDR3 DNA: TGTGCCAGTAGTTCCCCTGCGGAGGGACAGGGCATAGGTGGCTACACCTTC
D gene: .; V gene: TRBV9; J gene: TRBJ2-5; clone size: .; CDR3 protein: CASSLSPRVAQGETQYF; CDR3 DNA: TGTGCCAGCAGCCTCTCCCCCCGGGTTGCCCAAGGAGAGACCCAGTACTTC
D gene: .; V gene: TRBV5-5; J gene: TRBJ1-1; clone size: .; CDR3 protein: CASSLVRGWSTEAFF; CDR3 DNA: TGTGCCAGCAGCTTAGTCAGGGGATGGAGCACTGAAGCTTTCTTT
D gene: .; V gene: TRBV10-3; J gene: TRBJ1-5; clone size: .; CDR3 protein: CATLGEGGSNQPQHF; CDR3 DNA: TGTGCCACCCTGGGAGAGGGTGGAAGCAATCAGCCCCAGCATTTT
D gene: .; V gene: TRBV28; J gene: TRBJ1-1; clone size: .; CDR3 protein: CASRNGGTGNTEAFF; CDR3 DNA: TGTGCCAGCAGAAACGGGGGTACAGGGAACACTGAAGCTTTCTTT
D gene: .; V gene: TRBV15; J gene: TRBJ1-1; clone size: .; CDR3 protein: CATSSRRGHTEAFF; CDR3 DNA: TGTGCCACCAGCAGCCGCCGGGGTCACACTGAAGCTTTCTTT
D gene: .; V gene: TRBV7-7; J gene: TRBJ2-5; clone size: .; CDR3 protein: CASSPWGGPGETQYF; CDR3 DNA: TGTGCTAGCAGCCCCTGGGGGGGGCCTGGGGAGACCCAGTACTTC
D gene: .; V gene: TRBV19; J gene: TRBJ1-5; clone size: .; CDR3 protein: CATSPRGGNQPQHF; CDR3 DNA: TGTGCCACCTCACCCCGGGGAGGCAATCAGCCCCAGCATTTT
D gene: .; V gene: TRBV7-3; J gene: TRBJ1-1; clone size: .; CDR3 protein: CASSLAGPNTEAFF; CDR3 DNA: TGTGCCAGCAGCTTAGCTGGGCCGAACACTGAAGCTTTCTTT
D gene: .; V gene: TRBV2; J gene: TRBJ1-5; clone size: .; CDR3 protein: CASSGQGWSNQPQHF; CDR3 DNA: TGTGCCAGCAGCGGCCAGGGGTGGAGCAATCAGCCCCAGCATTTT
D gene: .; V gene: TRBV28; J gene: TRBJ2-5; clone size: .; CDR3 protein: CASQATGNLGETQYF; CDR3 DNA: TGTGCCAGCCAAGCCACAGGGAATTTGGGAGAGACCCAGTACTTC
D gene: .; V gene: TRBV7-8; J gene: TRBJ1-1; clone size: .; CDR3 protein: CASSSRRNTEAFF; CDR3 DNA: TGTGCCAGCAGCTCGCGGCGAAACACTGAAGCTTTCTTT